Below, one TCR beta chain is given with its context. What it binds is unknown. The data derive from a study of CD8+ T cells in alopecia areata. Study overall: Treated individuals took tofacitinib by mouth, 5 to 10 mg twice daily. Treated patients received severity scores based on the percentage of scalp area affected.

The CDR3 is 13 amino acids. With 3 bases removed from V and 4 bases from J, the gap between germline ends came to 12 bases. Germline V gives CDR1 SQVTM, CDR2 ANQGSEA. Study-wide results and caveats: Shared TCR sequences were less clear between patients than in mice, possibly partly from HLA diversity.

Extracted RNA was reverse transcribed, and the resulting cDNA served as sequencing template. This table comes from immunoSEQ multiplex PCR, and its TCRdb copy is limited to in-frame clones, with some not included. The sample yields around 70,000 clones, over 25% seen once. The treatment was: oral pan-JAK inhibitor, 5-10 mg twice daily. The clonotype was recovered from a human donor with alopecia areata. The specimen comprised CD8+ T cells sorted from blood, sampled at week 4, from a patient treated with tofacitinib. V is TRBV29-1 and J is TRBJ1-2; unclear D gene. CDR3 nucleotides: TGCAGCGTTGAGGGTCAAGGATTCTATGGCTACACCTTC. Translating it yields CSVEGQGFYGYTF. Filled out from reference TRBV29-1 and TRBJ1-2, the complete variable domain reads SAVISQKPSRDICQRGTSLTIQCQVDSQVTMMFWYRQQPGQSLTLIATANQGSEATYESGFVIDKFPISRPNLTFSTLTVSNMSPEDSSIYLCSVEGQGFYGYTFGSGTRLTVV.